The T cell receptor beta chain under discussion was sequenced for a study of shared clonotypes between healthy human individuals. Study results and caveats: The naive CD4 repertoires of several donors were compared, and around 5% of clonotypes were shared.

About this clone: Its matching antigen is unknown.

Here immunoSEQ multiplex PCR was the method, and the copy in TCRdb shows in-frame clones only, minus some. This table has some 2,100,000 clones, approximately 94% appearing once. J lost 5 bases, V lost 2 bases, and 14 bases had no gene match. The CDR3 is 18 residues long. Germline V gene data show CDR1 as MNHEY and CDR2 as SMNVEV (reference sequence). The genes are TRBV27 and TRBJ2-7; 11 nucleotides match TRBD1. The clonotype originates from a man younger than 30 in good health. The sequenced material came from naive CD4+ T cells sorted from blood. As to subset: CD45RA+ positively selected. CDR3 nucleotide sequence: TGTGCCAGCAGTTTAAGGTCCCTACCGGGACAGGGGGTGGACGAGCAGTACTTC. It encodes CASSLRSLPGQGVDEQYF.